Detailed here is one TCR beta chain. Its antigen is as yet unknown. The source of the sample is a study of T-cell reconstitution after alpha-beta-depleted transplantation in children. The junction had 11 bases not matched to a gene; V was cut back by 5 bases and J by 2 bases. Germline CDR1 reads SQVTM; CDR2 reads ANQGSEA. The CDR3 runs 15 residues. Preparation of the TCRbeta library involved a method that used unique molecular identifiers. From the PCR reads, TCRdb called clonotypes with MiXCR, one entry per CDR3 protein. Of fewer than 1 million distinct CDR3 sequences listed, approximately 15% were seen once; the top ten hold under 6%. Study-wide findings and caveats: Several hundred graft clones that had expanded were reportedly the source of alpha-beta T cells about two months after transplant. A year had passed since transplant, and T-cell counts and diversity by then came mostly from newly produced T cells.

The V gene is TRBV29-1, the J gene TRBJ1-2, with 7 nucleotides matching TRBD1. This clonotype was sampled from a male patient younger than 18 who had a stem cell transplant for acute lymphoblastic leukemia, so the T cells may come from the graft donor. The sample consisted of PBMCs, mostly from graft donor cells, taken 360 days after TCRalphabeta/CD19-depleted stem cell transplant. CDR3 sequence: CSVPRGQGRNYGYTF. As DNA, the CDR3 is TGCAGCGTTCCAAGGGGGCAGGGAAGGAACTATGGCTACACCTTC. The full variable domain, with the rest looked up from reference TRBV29-1 and TRBJ1-2, is SAVISQKPSRDICQRGTSLTIQCQVDSQVTMMFWYRQQPGQSLTLIATANQGSEATYESGFVIDKFPISRPNLTFSTLTVSNMSPEDSSIYLCSVPRGQGRNYGYTFGSGTRLTVV.